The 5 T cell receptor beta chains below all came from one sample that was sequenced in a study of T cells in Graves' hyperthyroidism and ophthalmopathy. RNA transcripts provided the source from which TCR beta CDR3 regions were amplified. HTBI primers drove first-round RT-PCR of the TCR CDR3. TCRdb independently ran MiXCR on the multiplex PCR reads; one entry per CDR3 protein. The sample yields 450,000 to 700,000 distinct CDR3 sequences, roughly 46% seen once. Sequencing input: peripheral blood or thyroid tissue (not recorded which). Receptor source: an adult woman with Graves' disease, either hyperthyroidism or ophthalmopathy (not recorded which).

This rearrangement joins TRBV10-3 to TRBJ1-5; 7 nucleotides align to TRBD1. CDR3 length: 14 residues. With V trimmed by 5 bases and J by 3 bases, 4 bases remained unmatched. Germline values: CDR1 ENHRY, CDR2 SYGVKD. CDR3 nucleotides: TGTGCCATCAGTAGGACAGGCTCCAATCAGCCCCAGCATTTT. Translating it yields CAISRTGSNQPQHF.

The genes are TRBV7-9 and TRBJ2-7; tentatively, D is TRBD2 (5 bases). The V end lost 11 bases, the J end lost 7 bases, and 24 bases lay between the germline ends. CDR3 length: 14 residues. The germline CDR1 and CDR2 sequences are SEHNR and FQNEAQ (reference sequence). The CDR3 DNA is TGTGCCTGGAGTTGGGTGTCGGGGTCCGGGGAGCAGTACTTC. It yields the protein CAWSWVSGSGEQYF.

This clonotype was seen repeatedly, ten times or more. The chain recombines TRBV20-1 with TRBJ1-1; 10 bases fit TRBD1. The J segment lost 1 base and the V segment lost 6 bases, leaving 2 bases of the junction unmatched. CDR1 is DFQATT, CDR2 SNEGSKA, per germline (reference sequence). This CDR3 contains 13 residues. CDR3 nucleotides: TGCAGTGCCCGACAGGGGGCGAACACTGAAGCTTTCTTT. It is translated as CSARQGANTEAFF.

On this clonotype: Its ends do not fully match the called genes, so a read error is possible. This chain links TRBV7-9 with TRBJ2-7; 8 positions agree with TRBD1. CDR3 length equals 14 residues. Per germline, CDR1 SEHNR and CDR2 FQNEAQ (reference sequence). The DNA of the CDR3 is TGCGCCAGCAGCTCAGGACAGGGAATTAACGAGCAGTACTTC. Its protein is CASSSGQGINEQYF.

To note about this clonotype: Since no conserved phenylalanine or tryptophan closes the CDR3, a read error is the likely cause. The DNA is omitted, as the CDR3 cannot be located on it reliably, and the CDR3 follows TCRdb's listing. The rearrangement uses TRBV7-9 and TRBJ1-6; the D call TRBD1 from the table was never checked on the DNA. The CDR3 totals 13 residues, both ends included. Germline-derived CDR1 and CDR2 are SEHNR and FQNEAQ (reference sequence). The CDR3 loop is CASRTRGNSPLQS.